This T cell receptor beta chain emerged from a study of blood T cell repertoires in COVID-19. Study-wide context: T cells, B-cell-depleted T cells, or PBMCs supplied cDNA or gDNA.

This study enrolled people aged about 18 to 100 from about 26 US geographic areas. Study processing details: Quantification of nucleated cells was approximated via reference gene primer amplification. Assay used: immunoSEQ multiplex PCR; TCRdb lists only in-frame clones, some missing. That table supplies the V and J calls and clone size; D and trimming were determined from the DNA. The sample lists about 270,000 clones, approximately 90% seen once, with about 3% in the top ten. The CDR3 has 17 residues. The rearrangement links TRBV21-1 to TRBJ2-1; the table calls TRBD2, which could not be checked here. TRBV21-1 is recorded as a pseudogene. The source material was PBMCs or T cells enriched from blood (not recorded which). This receptor was identified in a man aged 40-50 years who had been exposed to COVID-19. The CDR3 protein is CASSKGLAGYSYNEQFF. The DNA for the CDR3 is TGTGCCAGCAGCAAAGGCCTAGCGGGGTACTCCTACAATGAGCAGTTCTTC.